These 13 T cell receptor beta chains were sequenced from one sample in a study of shared clonotypes between healthy human individuals. Clones were read by immunoSEQ multiplex PCR, and TCRdb kept only the in-frame ones, dropping some. The table has over 400,000 clones, about 84% seen once. The specimen was PBMCs. The receptors derive from a woman aged 40 to 50 in good health. Some clones in this sample may be carry-over from other donors' samples.

This clone has a count of ten or more. The J gene is TRBJ2-1, the V gene TRBV6-4; tentatively, D is TRBD1 (5 bases). The CDR3 is made up of 13 amino acids. V was cut by 2 bases and J by 5 bases, with 7 bases left in between. Germline values: CDR1 MRHNA, CDR2 SNTAGT. The CDR3 DNA is TGTGCCAGCAGTGACGGGGCAAACAATGAGCAGTTCTTC. Its translation is CASSDGANNEQFF.

This chain uses TRBV19 with TRBJ1-2; 7 bases match TRBD1. This CDR3 is built from 14 residues. Germline V gives CDR1 LNHDA, CDR2 SQIVND (reference sequence). Losses at the gene ends were 5 bases for V and 5 bases for J; bases not matched to a gene: 8. CDR3 in amino acids: CASSSGTALYGYTF. In DNA form, the CDR3 reads TGTGCCAGTAGTTCCGGGACAGCCTTGTATGGCTACACCTTC.

This sequence joins TRBV5-1 and TRBJ2-5; TRBD2 is a possible D gene (5 bases). Germline V gives CDR1 SGHRS, CDR2 YFSETQ. V was cut by 0 bases and J by 5 bases, with 11 bases left in between. The CDR3 is 14 residues long. CDR3 nucleotides: TGCGCCAGCAGCTTGGGCCAAAGCGGCGAGACCCAGTACTTC. Translated, it gives CASSLGQSGETQYF.

The chain links TRBV6-5 to TRBJ2-7; 8 bases line up with TRBD1. Germline V gene data show CDR1 as MNHEY and CDR2 as SVGAGI. CDR3 length: 15 amino acids. J gave up 3 bases and V 5 bases, and 9 bases lay outside the gene matches. In DNA, the CDR3 is TGTGCCAGCAGTCCTGACGGGACAGGTTTCTACGAGCAGTACTTC. Amino acids: CASSPDGTGFYEQYF.

The V call is TRBV7-2, the J call TRBJ1-1; the D gene is possibly TRBD1 (5 bases). This CDR3 is built from 13 residues. CDR1 and CDR2 from the germline V gene are SGHTA and FQGNSA. With 6 bases removed from V and 8 bases from J, the gap between germline ends came to 16 bases. CDR3 sequence: CASSLLLRDEAFF. The CDR3 region has the DNA TGTGCCAGCAGTTTACTACTCCGGGACGAAGCTTTCTTT.

The chain uses TRBV27 and TRBJ2-6; D unclear. There are 14 residues in the CDR3. V was cut by 6 bases and J by 0 bases, with 6 bases left in between. Germline assignment: CDR1 MNHEY and CDR2 SMNVEV (reference sequence). The chain's CDR3 is CASSHYSGANVLTF. The CDR3 DNA follows: TGTGCCAGCAGCCATTACTCTGGGGCCAACGTCCTGACTTTC.

There are a few counts of this clone. A read error is the likely source, as a far larger clone sits one nucleotide away. This chain links TRBV29-1 with TRBJ1-2, with D tentatively TRBD1 (5 bases). V lost 5 bases and J 4 bases, leaving 17 bases between the germline ends. This CDR3 region has 14 residues. In germline, CDR1 is SQVTM, CDR2 ANQGSEA. CDR3 nucleotides: TGCAGCGTTCCAGAGGAGTACAGGTCCTATGGCTACACCTTC. This sequence encodes CSVPEEYRSYGYTF.

Worth noting for this clone: Other DNA sequences in this specimen translate into the identical CDR3. The chain joins TRBV15 to TRBJ1-1, with D unclear. V was trimmed by 1 base and J by 3 bases, leaving 3 bases between them. The CDR3 covers 12 residues. Germline CDR1 is LNHNV and CDR2 is YYDKDF (reference sequence). In DNA form, the CDR3 reads TGTGCCACCAGCAGAGGTTACACTGAAGCTTTCTTT. Protein: CATSRGYTEAFF.

J is TRBJ2-7 and V is TRBV11-1, with 9 bases fitting TRBD2. V dropped 2 bases and J dropped 1; count of bases not matched to a gene: 3. The CDR3 is 15 amino acids. The germline CDR1 and CDR2 sequences are SGHAT and FQDESV (reference sequence). The CDR3 DNA follows: TGTGCCAGCAGCTTACAGCGGGGGGTTTCCTACGAGCAGTACTTC. Its translation is CASSLQRGVSYEQYF.

This clone was observed a handful of times. The chain links TRBV21-1 to TRBJ2-3. TRBV21-1 is a known pseudogene. This CDR3 is built from 18 residues. The DNA of the CDR3 is TGTGCCAGCAGCAATCGGCGCCGTGGGGGTTGGAGCACAGATACGCAGTATTTT. The encoded protein is CASSNRRRGGWSTDTQYF.

The rearrangement joins TRBV29-1 to TRBJ2-5; TRBD1 matches 10 bases. The length of the CDR3 is 14 residues. Trimming removed 1 base from V and 5 bases from J; junction bases left unmatched: 4. Germline V CDR1 and CDR2: SQVTM, ANQGSEA. The CDR3 loop reads CSVEAGQGYETQYF. The CDR3 DNA sequence: TGCAGCGTTGAAGCGGGACAGGGGTACGAGACCCAGTACTTC.

The rearrangement uses TRBV27 and TRBJ2-3, with 7 bases lining up with TRBD1. The CDR3 spans 15 residues. The V gene's germline CDR1 is MNHEY and CDR2 SMNVEV (reference sequence). V trimming: 0 bases; J trimming: 5 bases; junction bases outside the gene matches: 5. CDR3 sequence reads: CASSLSRGRVDTQYF. CDR3 nucleotides: TGTGCCAGCAGTTTATCTAGGGGGCGGGTAGATACGCAGTATTTT.

A note on this clone: This likely stems from a read error, as it lies one base from a far larger clone. This sequence joins TRBV5-4 and TRBJ2-5, with TRBD2 matching over 13 bases. V trimming: 4 bases; J trimming: 3 bases; junction bases outside the gene matches: 3. The length of the CDR3 is 15 residues. Per the germline V gene, CDR1 is SGHNT and CDR2 is YYREEE (reference sequence). The CDR3 reads CASSPGTSGEETQYF. CDR3 in DNA: TGTGCCAGCAGCCCCGGGACTAGCGGGGAAGAGACCCAGTACTTC.